Reported below is one T cell receptor (beta chain). What antigen it recognizes has not been identified. No clone much larger than this one lies a single base away; base qualities are absent. The CDR3 regions of human TCRbeta chains were subjected to immunosequencing. In the authors' own workflow: TCRs in the repertoires were matched against a reference library of SARS-CoV-2-specific TCRs that had been generated with the MIRA antigen-specificity platform. Breadth meant the fraction of unique TCRs that were SARS-CoV-2-associated, whereas depth meant the fraction of total T cells that were SARS-CoV-2-associated. Using the MIRA data, each spike-specific TCR was mapped to the spike region that the TCR reacts to and placed in a CD4 or CD8 class. Log10-transformed breadth and depth values were compared by one-way ANOVA with Sidak's multiple comparisons tests. TCRdb carries this immuneACCESS record with in-frame sequences only. Its versions omit some clonotypes, under half of them owing to an unresolved V gene in the studies checked, with the rest unexplained. V and J calls and clone size are copied from that table; D and trimming were computed from the DNA. Across this sample there are some 90,000 clones, with about 85% seen only once. Less than 1.6% of the sample belongs to the ten largest clones.

This entry comes from a study of T cell responses to AZD1222 COVID-19 vaccine (dated by TCRdb to the early 2020s). Regarding the study in general: Because spike-specific TCR depth and breadth did not differ between the two schedules, AZD1222 recipients who got a second dose at roughly 4 weeks were pooled with those who got a second dose at roughly 12 weeks. TCR sequencing was performed for approximately 240 trial participants, of whom roughly 200 were given two doses of AZD1222 and some 26 were given two doses of MenACWY control vaccine. Trial participants were enrolled by age into 18-55, 56-69 and 70-plus year subgroups, with about 150, 27 and 61 TCR-sequenced participants respectively. Beyond this particular receptor, the publication reports: Conclusions about previously exposed vaccinees were limited because only five to seven AZD1222 recipients were SARS-CoV-2 seropositive at baseline. Because no day 14 peak-response samples were available, repertoires were characterized only after the peak T cell response. Reportedly, close to half of the unique spike-specific TCRs recognized epitopes lying outside the regions that are mutated in the B.1.351 and B.1.1.7 variants. Participants were mostly white British, with more females than males. The authors suggested clonal diversity may have been underestimated. The vaccine-associated CD4 TCRs covered the entire spike protein, and the dominant responses fell in regions 160-218 and 743-854. A significant rise in spike-specific TCR breadth and depth was observed after two AZD1222 doses relative to day 0 and relative to MenACWY recipients. The 56-69-year group was small, and its depth increase did not reach significance, likely because of low power.

Sample time point, as interpreted from the label and publication: baseline before first vaccination. Vaccinee samples were obtained from the UK trials COV001 and COV002, which included a single-blind randomized controlled phase 2/3 trial of AZD1222 (ChAdOx1 nCoV-19) in healthy adults. For TCRbeta chain sequencing, PBMC samples were collected from trial participants at day 0 and at day 28 after the second dose. Between the V and J ends, shortened by 2 bases and 4 bases respectively, the junction contains 7 bases. The CDR3 numbers 13 residues from cysteine through phenylalanine. This entry keeps only the CDR3 DNA: 39 bases, framed from base 1. Taken from the germline V gene, the CDR1 and CDR2 loops are SGHTA and FQGNSA.

The source of this sequence is an adult in good health. Sequencing was performed on peripheral blood, taken on day 0 of AZD1222 vaccination. This sequence uses TRBV7-2 and TRBJ2-3, with the D gene not clear enough to name. CDR3 reads: CASSLLAADTQYF. The sequence in DNA is TGTGCCAGCAGCTTATTAGCCGCAGATACGCAGTATTTT.